This T cell receptor beta chain was captured by sequencing in a study of blood T cell repertoires in COVID-19. On the study more broadly: Samples representing acute and convalescent COVID-19 were sourced from the United States, Italy and Spain. T cells, B-cell-depleted T cells, or PBMCs provided the cDNA or gDNA that served as material.

In the study's own analysis: Nucleated cell counts were estimated from reference gene primer amplification. Assay: immunoSEQ multiplex PCR; the TCRdb copy retains only in-frame clones and omits some. V, J and clone size reflect that table, while D and trimming were determined from the DNA. The top ten clones hold 40% to 55% of a sample with about 130,000 clones, around 82% of them seen once. Germline V gene sequence: CDR1 SNHLY, CDR2 FYNNEI. The CDR3 consists of 14 residues. V was shortened by 0 bases and J by 7 bases, with 10 bases between the two germline ends. The TCR comes from a human donor in a cohort sampled during active COVID-19. This chain links TRBV2 with TRBJ2-1; a weak D match, TRBD2 (5 bases). The specimen was peripheral blood. The CDR3 here is CASSEARGLNEQFF. The CDR3 DNA reads as TGTGCCAGCAGTGAAGCCCGGGGTCTTAATGAGCAGTTCTTC.